At least ten counts were recorded for the clone carrying this T cell receptor beta chain. Its antigen remains unknown. The data were obtained in a study of T cells in Graves' hyperthyroidism and ophthalmopathy. Whole-study findings and limits: Most clonotypes expanded in the thyroid (above 0.001) were also present in blood.

CDR3 length: 13 amino acids. V gave up 5 bases and J gave up 6 bases; unmatched junction bases: 9. Per the germline V gene, CDR1 is DFQATT and CDR2 is SNEGSKA (reference sequence). Graves' hyperthyroidism is called stable when ophthalmopathy does not progress within 18 months. Using RNA transcripts as the source, TCR beta CDR3 regions were amplified. A set of HTBI primers served as the primers for a first-round RT-PCR of the TCR CDR3. TCRdb processed the multiplex PCR reads anew with MiXCR; each CDR3 protein has one entry. The sample includes more than 500,000 distinct CDR3 sequences, 15% to 20% of them seen just once.

The V and J genes are TRBV20-1 and TRBJ2-7, with 8 bases identical to TRBD2. Sequenced input: blood. The sequence derives from a woman in her twenties or thirties with Graves' hyperthyroidism. The CDR3 region has the DNA TGCAGTGCTCCGACGGGCGGGGGGCGCGAGCAGTACTTC. Its translation: CSAPTGGGREQYF.